This record looks at one TCR beta chain sequence and its context. A J-beta primer mix and a sample-barcoded 5' primer were used in a second PCR of about 7 to 12 cycles. TCRdb reanalysed the 5' RACE reads using MiXCR and keeps one entry per CDR3 protein. Found here are about 1,500,000 distinct CDR3 sequences, roughly 30% of them singletons; the top ten hold roughly 8.2%. Germline V lookup: CDR1 MNHEY, CDR2 SMNVEV (reference sequence). V was trimmed by 0 bases and J by 6 bases, leaving 9 bases between them. This CDR3 has 13 amino acids. The data belong to a study of blood T cells in healthy people across ages. The wider study: About one barcoded TCR beta cDNA was captured per two T cells.

At least 7 million PBMCs were isolated per sample. Source material: blood. The rearrangement links TRBV27 to TRBJ2-7; D is uncertain. This TCR was sampled from a woman in her 30s in good health. Here the CDR3 DNA reads TGTGCCAGCAGTTTATCATCCCAGGCCGAGCAGTACTTC. This translates into CASSLSSQAEQYF.